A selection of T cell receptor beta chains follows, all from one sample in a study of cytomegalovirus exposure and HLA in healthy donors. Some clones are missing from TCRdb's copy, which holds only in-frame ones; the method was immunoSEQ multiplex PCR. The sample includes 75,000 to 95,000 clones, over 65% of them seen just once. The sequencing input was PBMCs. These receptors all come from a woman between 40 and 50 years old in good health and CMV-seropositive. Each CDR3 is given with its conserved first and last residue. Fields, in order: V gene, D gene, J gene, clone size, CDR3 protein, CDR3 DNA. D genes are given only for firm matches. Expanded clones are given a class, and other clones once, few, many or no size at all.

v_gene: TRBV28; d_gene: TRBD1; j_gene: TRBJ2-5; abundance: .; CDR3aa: CASTLSVGQEYQETQYF; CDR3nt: TGTGCCAGCACCTTAAGTGTGGGACAGGAATACCAAGAGACCCAGTACTTC
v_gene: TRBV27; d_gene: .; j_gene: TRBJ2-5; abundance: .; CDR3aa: CASAGVGETQYF; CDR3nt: TGTGCCAGCGCAGGGGTTGGAGAGACCCAGTACTTC
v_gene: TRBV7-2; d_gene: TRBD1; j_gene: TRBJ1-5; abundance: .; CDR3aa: CASSPGGSNQPQHF; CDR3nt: TGTGCCAGCAGCCCAGGGGGCAGCAATCAGCCCCAGCATTTT
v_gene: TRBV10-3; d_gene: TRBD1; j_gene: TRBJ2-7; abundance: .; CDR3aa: CAIRHDRGRGGEQYF; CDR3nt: TGTGCCATCAGACACGACAGGGGCCGTGGCGGGGAGCAGTACTTC
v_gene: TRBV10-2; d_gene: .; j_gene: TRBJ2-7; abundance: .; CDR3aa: CASSESRDFYEQYF; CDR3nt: TGCGCCAGCAGTGAGTCAAGGGACTTCTACGAGCAGTACTTC
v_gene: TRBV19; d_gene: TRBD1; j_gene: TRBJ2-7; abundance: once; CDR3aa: CASSAGQGFEQYF; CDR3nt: TGTGCCAGTAGTGCAGGACAGGGGTTCGAGCAGTACTTC
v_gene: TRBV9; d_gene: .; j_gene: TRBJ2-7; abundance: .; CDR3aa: CASSATGVSYEQYF; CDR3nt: TGTGCCAGCAGCGCCACGGGAGTATCTTACGAGCAGTACTTC
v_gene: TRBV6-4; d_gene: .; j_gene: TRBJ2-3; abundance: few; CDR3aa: CASSEGDTDTQYF; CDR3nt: TGTGCCAGCAGTGAGGGCGACACAGATACGCAGTATTTT
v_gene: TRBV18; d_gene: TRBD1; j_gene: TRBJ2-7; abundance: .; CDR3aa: CASSQGQSYEQYF; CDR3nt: TGTGCCAGCTCACAGGGACAGAGCTACGAGCAGTACTTC
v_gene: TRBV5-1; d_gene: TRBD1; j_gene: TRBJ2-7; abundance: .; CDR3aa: CASSYGQGGDEQYF; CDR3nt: TGCGCCAGCAGCTACGGACAGGGGGGGGACGAGCAGTACTTC
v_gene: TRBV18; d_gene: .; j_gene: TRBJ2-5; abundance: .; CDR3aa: CASSRSGTQETQYF; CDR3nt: TGTGCCAGCTCAAGATCCGGGACACAAGAGACCCAGTACTTC
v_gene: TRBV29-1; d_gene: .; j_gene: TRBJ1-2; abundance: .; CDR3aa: CSVVGDKGNYGYTF; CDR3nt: TGCAGCGTTGTGGGGGACAAGGGGAACTATGGCTACACCTTC
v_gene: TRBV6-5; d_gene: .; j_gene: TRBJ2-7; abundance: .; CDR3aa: CASSYSRARTYEQYF; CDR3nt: TGTGCCAGCAGTTACTCGAGGGCGAGAACCTACGAGCAGTACTTC
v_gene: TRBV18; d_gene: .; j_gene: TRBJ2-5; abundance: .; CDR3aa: CASGESLYETQYF; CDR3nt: TGTGCCAGTGGAGAAAGTTTGTATGAGACCCAGTACTTC
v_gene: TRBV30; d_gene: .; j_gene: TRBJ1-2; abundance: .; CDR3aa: CAWLFGGAGYTF; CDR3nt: TGTGCCTGGCTCTTTGGGGGCGCTGGCTACACCTTC
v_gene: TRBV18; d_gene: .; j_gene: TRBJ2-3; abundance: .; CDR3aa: CASSPNRDSDTQYF; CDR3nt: TGTGCCAGCTCACCAAATCGGGATTCAGATACGCAGTATTTT
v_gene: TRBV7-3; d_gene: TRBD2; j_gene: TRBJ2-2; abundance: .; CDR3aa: CASSPVWGGRELFF; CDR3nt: TGTGCCAGCAGCCCTGTCTGGGGGGGGAGGGAGCTGTTTTTT
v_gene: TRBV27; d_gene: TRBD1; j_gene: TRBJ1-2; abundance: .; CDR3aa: CASSLSTGSNYGYTF; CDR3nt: TGTGCCAGCAGTTTATCGACAGGGTCTAACTATGGCTACACCTTC
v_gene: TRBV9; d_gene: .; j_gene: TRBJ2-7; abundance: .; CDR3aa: CASSVGGGNSYEQYF; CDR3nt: TGTGCCAGCAGCGTAGGAGGCGGGAACTCCTACGAGCAGTACTTC